This passage covers 9 T cell receptor beta chains from one sample sequenced in a study of T-cell reconstitution after alpha-beta-depleted transplantation in children. Preparation of the TCRbeta library used unique molecular identifiers. MiXCR, run by TCRdb on the PCR reads, gives a single entry per CDR3 protein. The repertoire holds hundreds of thousands of distinct CDR3 sequences, with roughly 10% as singletons. Sample: PBMCs from the stem cell graft donor, taken from the stem cell graft. Receptors were obtained from a human donor who donated a stem cell graft to a child with acute lymphoblastic leukemia.

This clonotype has a count of ten or more. The chain is built from TRBV27 and TRBJ2-2, with D unresolved. The CDR3 totals 15 residues. Germline V CDR1 and CDR2: MNHEY, SMNVEV (reference sequence). V was trimmed by 5 bases and J by 6 bases, leaving 16 bases between them. CDR3 amino acids: CASSLGRWVPGELFF. CDR3 DNA: TGTGCCAGCAGTCTGGGTCGATGGGTCCCCGGGGAGCTGTTTTTT.

V usage is TRBV7-2 and J usage is TRBJ2-7; the D gene is possibly TRBD1 (5 bases). This CDR3 is built from 16 residues. The germline V gene encodes CDR1 SGHTA and CDR2 FQGNSA. The ends were cut back, 5 bases at V and 3 bases at J, with 20 bases in the middle. In DNA, the CDR3 is TGTGCCAGCAGCCGAGTAACTTACAGGCAGGACTACGAGCAGTACTTC. It encodes CASSRVTYRQDYEQYF.

This clonotype was detected only a few times. CDR3 in DNA: TGTGCCAGCAGCGAGGGACAGGGGCTGAACGAGCAGTACTTC. Translation gives CASSEGQGLNEQYF. The V call is TRBV5-8, the J call TRBJ2-7; 10 bases are a match to TRBD1. The CDR3 is 14 residues long. V lost 4 bases to trimming and J lost 5 bases; unmatched junction nucleotides: 6. Germline V gene data show CDR1 as SGHTS and CDR2 as YDEGEE.

In this sample, this clonotype turned up many times. V is TRBV7-2 and J is TRBJ2-2; no definite D call. Germline-derived CDR1 and CDR2 are SGHTA and FQGNSA. Trimming took 8 bases from V and 2 from J, leaving 12 bases between them. CDR3 length equals 14 residues. CDR3 protein: CASGYSYNTGELFF. CDR3 coding DNA: TGTGCCAGCGGATACAGTTATAACACCGGGGAGCTGTTTTTT.

At least ten counts were recorded for this clonotype. This sequence joins TRBV6-2 or TRBV6-3 and TRBJ2-1; D may match TRBD1 or TRBD2 (5 bases each). There are 14 residues in the CDR3. The V and J ends lost 3 bases and 4 bases respectively, with 10 bases between them. Germline CDR1 is MNHEY and CDR2 is SVGEGT. The CDR3 DNA follows: TGTGCCAGCAGTTATGTGGGACGGTACAATGAGCAGTTCTTC. The encoded protein is CASSYVGRYNEQFF.

CDR3 DNA: TGCGCCAGCACCCAGACAGGAGTTAATGAAAAACTGTTTTTT. This sequence encodes CASTQTGVNEKLFF. This rearrangement joins TRBV5-1 to TRBJ1-4, with a weak D call TRBD1 (6 bases). Trimming stripped 6 bases from V and 4 bases from J, with 13 bases between. Per germline, CDR1 SGHRS and CDR2 YFSETQ. CDR3 length: 14 amino acids.

In this sample, this clonotype turned up many times. The chain recombines TRBV6-5 with TRBJ1-2, with D uncertain. The germline V and J ends were trimmed by 9 bases and 4 bases, with 21 bases remaining between them. From germline, CDR1 is MNHEY and CDR2 SVGAGI. This CDR3 comprises 15 residues. The CDR3 nucleotides read TGTGCCAGTCAAGTTACAAGCGAGGCAGCCTATGGCTACACCTTC. It specifies CASQVTSEAAYGYTF.

There are many counts of this clonotype. The CDR3 sequence: CASRALGLAQETQYF. In DNA form, the CDR3 reads TGCGCCAGCAGAGCGCTAGGGCTAGCTCAAGAGACCCAGTACTTC. The rearrangement links TRBV4-3 to TRBJ2-5; weak D call: TRBD2 (5 bases). The germline V and J ends were trimmed by 6 bases and 2 bases, with 16 bases remaining between them. The CDR3 totals 15 residues. CDR1 and CDR2 from the germline V gene are LGHNA and YSLEER.

About this clonotype itself: At one of its ends the junction is not consistent with the germline gene, which may arise from a read error. The chain combines TRBV3-1 with TRBJ1-1; D is perhaps TRBD1 (5 bases). The CDR3 is 15 residues long. In germline, CDR1 is LGHDT, CDR2 YNNKEL (reference sequence). The CDR3 loop reads CASTQSGRGIGEAFF. The CDR3 DNA is TGTGCCAGCACCCAATCGGGGCGCGGGATAGGAGAAGCTTTCTTT.